This TCR beta chain was sequenced for a study of OX40 agonist ivuxolimab in advanced cancers. Turning to the study itself: Ivuxolimab, an agonistic anti-OX40 (CD134) antibody, was given to patients.

The CDR3 has 13 amino acids. CDR1 is SEHNR, CDR2 FQNEAQ, per germline (reference sequence). V was shortened by 7 bases and J by 2 bases, with 11 bases between the two germline ends. The method was immunoSEQ multiplex PCR; TCRdb's version includes in-frame clones alone and lacks a portion of them. The repertoire holds approximately 35,000 clones, with about four fifths as singletons. This receptor was identified in an adult with an advanced solid tumor such as melanoma, head and neck, liver or kidney cancer. Here the sequenced sample was CD4+ or CD8+ T cells sorted from blood, taken in a trial of the OX40 agonist ivuxolimab. The V call is TRBV7-9, the J call TRBJ1-1, with D perhaps TRBD1 (6 bases). The CDR3 is CASTPDRNTEAFF. CDR3 nucleotide sequence: TGTGCCAGCACCCCGGACAGAAACACTGAAGCTTTCTTT.